This T cell receptor beta chain was sequenced for a study of regulatory T cells in long-lasting Graves disease. Time point described: persistent/refractory GD, antithyroid drugs over 5 years with positive TRAb. PBMC-extracted RNA yielded the TCR library. Library construction for TCR beta used iRepertoire HTBI primers and Arm-PCR of CDR3 regions. TCRdb recomputed calls from the multiplex PCR reads with MiXCR, one row per CDR3 protein. The data contain 300,000 to 400,000 distinct CDR3 sequences, roughly 21% of them singletons. This clonotype occurred a few times. Antigen unknown. Study results and limitations: Repertoires from persistent disease leaned toward TRBV28, TRBJ1-2 and TRBJ2-5.

CDR1 is SEHNR, CDR2 FQNEAQ, per germline (reference sequence). This CDR3 contains 16 residues. The ends lost 5 bases at V and 3 bases at J; junction bases unmatched: 7. The TCR was taken from a female donor with Graves disease. Sequencing used peripheral blood mononuclear cells (PBMCs), obtained when the disease was refractory, from a patient treated with antithyroid drugs. The rearrangement links TRBV7-9 to TRBJ2-2, with 9 bases aligning to TRBD1. The CDR3 DNA sequence: TGTGCCAGCAGCGACCGGGACAGGGAGCACACCGGGGAGCTGTTTTTT. Amino acid sequence: CASSDRDREHTGELFF.